The text below deals with one T cell receptor beta chain. This entry is derived from a study of low-dose radiotherapy and immunotherapy resistance in tumors. Study information: Intravenous cyclophosphamide at 200 mg/m2 preceded radiation and immunotherapy by one day, every two weeks.

Time point meaning: before trial treatment. Priming of first-strand cDNA relied on TRAV- and TRBV-specific primers (covering alpha and beta chains). Over 20 PCR cycles, TCRs were amplified from a constant-region primer and V-primer adapter. MiXCR, applied by TCRdb to the reads, yields one record per CDR3 protein. The table shows about 60,000 distinct CDR3 sequences, with under 30% occurring only once. The CDR3 length is 16 residues. The V gene end was trimmed by 2 bases and the J gene end by 3 bases; junction bases not matched to a gene: 4. Germline values: CDR1 SGHTA, CDR2 FQGTGA. The V and J genes are TRBV7-3 and TRBJ2-7, with 13 bases fitting TRBD2. This receptor was identified in a male donor with prostate cancer. Material: PBMCs, obtained before treatment. The DNA of the CDR3 is TGTGCCAGCAGCTTAGACGGGACTAGCGGGATCTACGAGCAGTACTTC. Its translation: CASSLDGTSGIYEQYF.